The clone carrying this T cell receptor (beta chain) was observed a few times. The CDR3 covers 14 residues. Germline-derived CDR1 and CDR2 are SEHNR and FQNEAQ (reference sequence). Trimming cost V 7 bases and J 2 bases, with 14 bases left between them. This sample was included in a study of patients and donors after allogeneic stem cell transplantation. TCRdb passed the RT-PCR reads through MiXCR, listing each CDR3 protein once. The sample contains approximately 170,000 distinct CDR3 sequences, approximately 24% of which appear only once. This chain links TRBV7-9 with TRBJ1-1, with D unresolved. This receptor was taken from a human donor who was either an allogeneic HSCT recipient or a stem cell or donor lymphocyte infusion donor (not recorded which). It is not recorded whose cells these are; they may come from a transplant donor. The sample comprised blood, either unsorted or a sorted T cell fraction (not recorded which). The CDR3, as DNA: TGTGCCAGCACCGGGAGACGGACCAACACTGAAGCTTTCTTT. As protein: CASTGRRTNTEAFF.